Given below is one T cell receptor beta chain in context. There is no known antigen for this receptor. One base away there is no much larger clone; base qualities are not given. V drops 3 bases and J drops 4 bases, leaving 19 bases in between. The CDR3 runs 17 residues from the cysteine to the phenylalanine. Of all the DNA, just the CDR3 is kept, 51 bases in frame from base 1. From a lookup of the germline V gene, CDR1 and CDR2 are LGHNA and YNFKEQ. This entry is derived from a study of T cells in localized non-small cell lung cancer (dated by TCRdb to the early 2020s). As for the study more broadly: T cell repertoires of a few hundred early-stage NSCLC patients were analyzed, with tumors being compared against uninvolved tumor-adjacent lungs. A mean age of about 66 years was recorded for the NSCLC patients, of whom under 150 were male and 100 to 110 were female. All 240 or so NSCLC patients in the cohort were treatment-naive and had localized lung tumors that were resected. What the work shows at the level of the full study, not this receptor alone: Uninvolved tumor-adjacent lung showed the highest T cell clonality, higher than tumor, which suggests more focused antigenic responses in the uninvolved tumor-adjacent lung. Higher T cell density in blood was associated with longer overall survival, whereas higher clonality in adjacent lung was associated with shorter survival. A median of about 50 of the top 100 tumor clones turned up in the paired uninvolved adjacent lung, and some 28 of those clones also ranked among the top 100 of that same adjacent lung. Because multi-region sequencing of the tumors was not done, intratumor heterogeneity could not be ruled out. Because the study design was exploratory, TCR variables were selected using unadjusted p-values without false-discovery rate correction.

TCR beta CDR3 regions were sequenced from DNA using the immunoSEQ Assay. Turning to the authors' computational methods: T cell density was computed as TCR beta template counts normalized to usable DNA estimated by amplifying housekeeping genes. Richness was estimated with the preseqR package, extrapolating to 400,000 templates for PBMC samples and 120,000 templates for tissue samples. Clonality was defined as one minus Pielou's evenness. To identify tissue-enriched TCRs, differential abundance testing was run on productive amino-acid clonotypes with a minimum total count of 5 and an alpha of 0.1. Repertoire overlap between compartments was quantified with the Jaccard Index and Morisita Overlap Index. TCR beta CDR3s were clustered by GLIPH together with public tetramer-defined viral CDR3s, and at least three viral sequences plus V-gene enrichment were required for viral motifs. In TCRdb, the immuneACCESS table is reduced to in-frame sequences with V and J assigned. These tables do not hold every clone; where another copy was compared, an unresolved V gene accounts for under half, and the others remain unexplained. D and trimming were read from the DNA, whereas the V and J calls and clone size are those reported in that table. For this sample there are roughly 21,000 clones; 70% to 85% appear just once. Jointly, the top ten make up 2% to 3% of the sample.

At diagnosis, tumor, uninvolved tumor-adjacent lung and peripheral blood were collected and then preserved as a mix of FFPE and fresh-frozen material. For TCR repertoire profiling, the blood samples were analyzed as peripheral blood mononuclear cells. The chain joins TRBV4-2 to TRBJ1-3; the D gene is perhaps TRBD1, from 6 matching bases. This TCR was sampled from a man between 40 and 70 years old with stage I lung adenocarcinoma. Material: peripheral blood, obtained before any cancer treatment. The CDR3 reads as follows: CASSQTTYRAGGNTIYF. The DNA sequence reads TGTGCCAGCAGCCAGACGACCTACAGGGCCGGAGGAAACACCATATATTTT.